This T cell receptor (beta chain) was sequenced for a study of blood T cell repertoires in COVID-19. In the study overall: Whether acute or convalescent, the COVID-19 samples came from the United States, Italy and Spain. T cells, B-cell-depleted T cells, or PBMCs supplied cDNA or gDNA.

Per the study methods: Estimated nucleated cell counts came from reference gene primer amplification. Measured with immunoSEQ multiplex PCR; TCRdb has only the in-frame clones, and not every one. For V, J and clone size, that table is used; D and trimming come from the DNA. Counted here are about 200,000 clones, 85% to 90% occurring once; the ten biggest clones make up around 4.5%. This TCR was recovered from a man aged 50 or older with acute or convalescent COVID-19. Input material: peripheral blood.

The CDR3 protein is CASSWGLAGVNEQFF. In nucleotides, the CDR3 is TGTGCCAGCAGCTGGGGACTAGCGGGGGTGAATGAGCAGTTCTTC. The chain uses TRBV11-3 and TRBJ2-1; 14 bases agree with TRBD2. The germline V gene encodes CDR1 SGHNT and CDR2 YENEEA. V was pared by 4 bases and J by 7 bases, with 3 bases of the junction left unmatched. The CDR3 contains 15 residues.